A few counts support the clone carrying this TCR beta chain. Every patient relapsed after autologous stem cell transplantation, and brentuximab vedotin exposure varied. The data originate from a study of PD-1 blockade in classical Hodgkin lymphoma. Germline CDR1 is MNHEY and CDR2 is SMNVEV (reference sequence). The CDR3 has 16 residues. Trimming removed 3 bases at V and 7 bases at J, with 21 bases between. Clones were read by immunoSEQ multiplex PCR, and TCRdb kept only the in-frame ones, dropping some. The profile shows about 39,000 clones, 69% of them singletons. Sequenced here: peripheral blood mononuclear cells (PBMCs), sampled before the second cycle of nivolumab. The rearrangement joins TRBV27 to TRBJ1-2; TRBD1 is a possible D gene (5 bases). The origin of this receptor is a human donor with classical Hodgkin lymphoma. The CDR3, as DNA: TGTGCCAGCAGTTTTGGTGGAATCGTCGGGGGTTCTGGCTACACCTTC. Protein sequence: CASSFGGIVGGSGYTF.